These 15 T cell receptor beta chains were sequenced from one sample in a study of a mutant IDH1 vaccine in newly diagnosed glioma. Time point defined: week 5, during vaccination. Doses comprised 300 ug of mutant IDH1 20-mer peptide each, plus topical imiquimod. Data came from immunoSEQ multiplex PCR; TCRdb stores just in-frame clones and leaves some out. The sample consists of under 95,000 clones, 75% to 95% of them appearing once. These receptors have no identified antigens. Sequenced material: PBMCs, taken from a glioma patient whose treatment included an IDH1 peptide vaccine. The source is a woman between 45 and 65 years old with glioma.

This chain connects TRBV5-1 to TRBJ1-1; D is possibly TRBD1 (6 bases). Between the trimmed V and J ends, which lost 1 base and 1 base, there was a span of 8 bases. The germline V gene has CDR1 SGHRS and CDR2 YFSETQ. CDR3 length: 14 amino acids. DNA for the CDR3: TGCGCCAGCAGCTTGCAGGGGCGGAACACTGAAGCTTTCTTT. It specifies CASSLQGRNTEAFF.

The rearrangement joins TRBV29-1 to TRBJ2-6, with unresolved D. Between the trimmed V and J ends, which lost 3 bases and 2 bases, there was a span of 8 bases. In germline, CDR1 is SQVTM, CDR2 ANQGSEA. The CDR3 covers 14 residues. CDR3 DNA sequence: TGCAGCGTTGACGGGCAGACTGGGGCCAACGTCCTGACTTTC. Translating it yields CSVDGQTGANVLTF.

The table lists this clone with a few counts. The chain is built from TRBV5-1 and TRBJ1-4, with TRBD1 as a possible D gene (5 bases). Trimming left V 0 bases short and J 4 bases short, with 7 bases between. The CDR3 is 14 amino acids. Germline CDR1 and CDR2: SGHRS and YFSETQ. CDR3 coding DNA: TGCGCCAGCAGCTTGGGACAGAGTAATGAAAAACTGTTTTTT. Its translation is CASSLGQSNEKLFF.

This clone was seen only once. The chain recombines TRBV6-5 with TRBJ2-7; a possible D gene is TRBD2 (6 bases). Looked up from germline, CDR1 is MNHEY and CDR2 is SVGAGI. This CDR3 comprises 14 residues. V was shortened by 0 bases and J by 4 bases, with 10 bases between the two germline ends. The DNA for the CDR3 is TGTGCCAGCAGTTACTCGGGGGACTCATACGAGCAGTACTTC. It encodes CASSYSGDSYEQYF.

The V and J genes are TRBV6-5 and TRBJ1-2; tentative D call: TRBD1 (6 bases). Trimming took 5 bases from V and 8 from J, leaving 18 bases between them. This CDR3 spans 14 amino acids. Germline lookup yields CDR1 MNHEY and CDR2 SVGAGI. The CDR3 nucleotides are TGTGCCAGCAGTCGAACGACAGGTTCTGGCGGCTACACCTTC. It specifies CASSRTTGSGGYTF.

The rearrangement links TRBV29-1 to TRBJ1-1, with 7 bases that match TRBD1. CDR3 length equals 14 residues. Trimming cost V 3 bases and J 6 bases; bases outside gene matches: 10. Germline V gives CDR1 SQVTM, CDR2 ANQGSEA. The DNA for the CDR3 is TGCAGCGTTGAGAGACAGGGTTGGTTCGCTGAAGCTTTCTTT. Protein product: CSVERQGWFAEAFF.

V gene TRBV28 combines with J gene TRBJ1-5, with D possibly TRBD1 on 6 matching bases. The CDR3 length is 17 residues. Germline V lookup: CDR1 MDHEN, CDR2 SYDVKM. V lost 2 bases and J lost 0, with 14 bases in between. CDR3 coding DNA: TGTGCCAGCAGTTTAGTAGGGGGAGCGAATAGCAATCAGCCCCAGCATTTT. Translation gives CASSLVGGANSNQPQHF.

The CDR3 region has the DNA TGTGCCAGCAGTATTATGAGCGGGAAGAGCTCCTACAATGAGCAGTTCTTC. This translates into CASSIMSGKSSYNEQFF. V is TRBV9 and J is TRBJ2-1; the match to TRBD2 covers 7 bases. CDR3 size: 17 residues. Germline CDR1 reads SGDLS; CDR2 reads YYNGEE. The V and J ends lost 5 bases and 0 bases, in that order; junction bases with no gene match: 11. The full variable domain, in which reference TRBV9 and TRBJ2-1 provide the parts outside the CDR3, is DSGVTQTPKHLITATGQRVTLRCSPRSGDLSVYWYQQSLDQGLQFLIQYYNGEERAKGNILERFSAQQFPDLHSELNLSSLELGDSALYFCASSIMSGKSSYNEQFFGPGTRLTVL.

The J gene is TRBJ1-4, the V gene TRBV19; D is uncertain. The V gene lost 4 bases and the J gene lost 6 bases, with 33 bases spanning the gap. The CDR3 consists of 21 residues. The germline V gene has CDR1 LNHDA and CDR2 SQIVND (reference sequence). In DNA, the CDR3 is TGTGCCAGTAGTACCTTAGGTATCCCCGGGCGCCTACCCCTGAGCGATGAAAAACTGTTTTTT. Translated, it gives CASSTLGIPGRLPLSDEKLFF.

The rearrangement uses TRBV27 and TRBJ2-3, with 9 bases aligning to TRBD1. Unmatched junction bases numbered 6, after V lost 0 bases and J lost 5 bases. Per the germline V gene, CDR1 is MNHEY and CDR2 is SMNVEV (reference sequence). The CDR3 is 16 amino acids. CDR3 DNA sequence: TGTGCCAGCAGTTTATCCGGGACAGGGAATCGAGATACGCAGTATTTT. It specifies CASSLSGTGNRDTQYF.

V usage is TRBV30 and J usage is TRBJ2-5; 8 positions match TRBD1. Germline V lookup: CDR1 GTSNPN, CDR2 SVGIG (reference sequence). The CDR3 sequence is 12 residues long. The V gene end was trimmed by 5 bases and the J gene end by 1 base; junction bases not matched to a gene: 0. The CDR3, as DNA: TGTGCCTGGGACAGGGGCCAAGAGACCCAGTACTTC. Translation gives CAWDRGQETQYF.

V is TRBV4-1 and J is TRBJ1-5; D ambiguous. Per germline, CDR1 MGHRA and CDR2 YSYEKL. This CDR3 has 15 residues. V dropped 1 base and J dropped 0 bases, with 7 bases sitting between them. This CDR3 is CASSQVKYSNQPQHF. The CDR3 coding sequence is TGCGCCAGCAGCCAAGTCAAGTATAGCAATCAGCCCCAGCATTTT.

DNA of the CDR3: TGTGCCAGCTATTTAGCGGGAGGGCCGGTAAACGAGCAGTACTTC. The encoded protein is CASYLAGGPVNEQYF. The chain combines TRBV6-1 with TRBJ2-7, with 11 bases lining up with TRBD2. Germline CDR1 is MNHNS and CDR2 is SASEGT. CDR3 length equals 15 residues. V gave up 8 bases and J gave up 5 bases; unmatched junction bases: 11.

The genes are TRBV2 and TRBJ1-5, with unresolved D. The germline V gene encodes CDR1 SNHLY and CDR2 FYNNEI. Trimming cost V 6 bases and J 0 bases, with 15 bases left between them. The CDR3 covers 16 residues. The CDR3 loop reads CASSKTQGYSNQPQHF. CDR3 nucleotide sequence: TGTGCCAGCAGCAAAACCCAAGGGTATAGCAATCAGCCCCAGCATTTT.

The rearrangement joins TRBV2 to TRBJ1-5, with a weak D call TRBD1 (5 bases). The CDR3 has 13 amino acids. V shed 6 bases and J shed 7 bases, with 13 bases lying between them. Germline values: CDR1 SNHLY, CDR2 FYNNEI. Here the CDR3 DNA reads TGTGCCAGCAGAAACCGGGGGAGGCAGCCCCAGCATTTT. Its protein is CASRNRGRQPQHF.